This T cell receptor beta chain comes out of a study of shared clonotypes between healthy human individuals. Germline CDR1 LNHDA, CDR2 SQIVND (reference sequence). With V trimmed by 4 bases and J by 4 bases, 7 bases remained unmatched. The CDR3 sequence is 15 residues long. Each sample came from a Caucasian adult donor living in Nashville, Tennessee. Every subset's genomic DNA went evenly onto several immunoSEQ plates. Sequencing was performed with immunoSEQ multiplex PCR; in TCRdb, only in-frame clones are kept and a portion is missing. The sample has around 430,000 clones; 75% to 85% are singletons.

The J gene is TRBJ1-1, the V gene TRBV19; 9 nucleotides line up with TRBD1. The sequence was obtained from a woman in her thirties or forties in good health. Some clones in this sample may be carry-over from other donors' samples. The sequenced sample consisted of PBMCs. CDR3 nucleotides: TGTGCCAGTAGTACTCGACAGGGGGTGTTCACTGAAGCTTTCTTT. It specifies CASSTRQGVFTEAFF.